The 4 T cell receptor beta chains reported below all come from one sample, sequenced in a study of tumor-infiltrating lymphocytes in glioblastoma multiforme. TCR beta libraries were built from RNA through three nested multiplex PCR rounds using modified ARM-PCR. MiXCR was run by TCRdb on the multiplex PCR reads, yielding one entry per CDR3 protein. The sample contains 9,900 or so distinct CDR3 sequences, roughly 70% of which appear only once. Sequenced sample: brain tumor tissue. Receptors originate from a male donor with glioblastoma.

This clonotype was seen only a few times. A read error may be the cause here, since a much bigger clone is one base away. For the CDR3, the DNA is TGTGCCAGCAGCCCGATAGAGTCAGGCAGAGAGACCCAGTACTTC. As protein: CASSPIESGRETQYF. This chain uses TRBV28 with TRBJ2-5; D is unclear. Germline lookup yields CDR1 MDHEN and CDR2 SYDVKM. The CDR3 length is 15 residues. The V end was cut by 6 bases, the J end by 4 bases, with 18 bases between. The full variable domain, its missing parts supplied by reference TRBV28 and TRBJ2-5, is DVKVTQSSRYLVKRTGEKVFLECVQDMDHENMFWYRQDPGLGLRLIYFSYDVKMKEKGDIPEGYSVSREKKERFSLILESASTNQTSMYLCASSPIESGRETQYFGPGTRLLVL.

A note on this clonotype: One end of the junction varies from germline; a read error may be responsible. The rearrangement joins TRBV29-1 to TRBJ1-1; maybe TRBD1 (5 bases). The CDR3 runs to 14 residues. Germline lookup yields CDR1 SQVTM and CDR2 ANQGSEA. The chain's CDR3 is CSVGMGQRNNEAFF. CDR3 DNA: TGCAGCGTTGGAATGGGGCAGAGAAACAATGAAGCTTTCTTT.

In regard to this clonotype: The germline gene is not matched at one end of the junction; a read error may be the cause. The J gene is TRBJ2-1, the V gene TRBV14; TRBD2 is a possible D gene (6 bases). Germline-derived CDR1 and CDR2 are SGHDN and FVKESK. The CDR3 loop spans 15 amino acids. The CDR3 region is CVSRHTSRRGNEQFF. Written as DNA, the CDR3 is TGTGTCAGCAGACATACTAGCAGGAGAGGGAATGAGCAGTTCTTC.

The chain employs TRBV12-3 or TRBV12-4 and TRBJ2-1; no clear D. The CDR3 is 11 residues long. Trimming took 8 bases from V and 4 from J, leaving 6 bases between them. CDR3 sequence (DNA): TGTGCCAGCGTGGTTTACAATGAGCAGTTCTTC. Translation gives CASVVYNEQFF.